The 22 T cell receptor beta chains below all came from one sample that was sequenced in a study of quantifying T cell responses using KT2 cells. Overall study context: Reverse transcription used primers in the TCR alpha and beta constant regions.

The cDNA 3' end received a ligated oligonucleotide with a UMI. First-round PCR used about 4 cycles and beta primers RC1.1 and RC1.2 covering TRBC1 and TRBC2. TCRdb redid the calling of the UMI-ligation and nested PCR reads with MiXCR, one entry per CDR3 protein. The sample shows around 56,000 distinct CDR3 sequences, 9% to 15% of them seen only once. Sequencing input: PBMCs spiked with cells of the T cell clone KT2. The receptors were gathered from a human donor.

The chain has TRBV29-1 and TRBJ1-1; a possible D gene is TRBD1 (5 bases). Germline values: CDR1 SQVTM, CDR2 ANQGSEA. This CDR3 region has 15 residues. Trimming pared 7 bases from V and 6 bases from J, leaving 24 bases between. CDR3 in amino acids: CSGSSRVGSFAEAFF. Here the CDR3 DNA reads TGCAGCGGCTCGTCCAGGGTGGGTAGTTTCGCTGAAGCTTTCTTT.

V is TRBV5-1 and J is TRBJ2-2; TRBD1 aligns across 9 bases. The CDR3 is made up of 14 amino acids. Germline CDR1 reads SGHRS; CDR2 reads YFSETQ. Losses at the gene ends were 5 bases for V and 7 bases for J; bases not matched to a gene: 6. CDR3 bases: TGCGCCAGCAGTGGGACAGGGTTTGGCGGGGAGCTGTTTTTT. This translates into CASSGTGFGGELFF.

There are a few counts of this clonotype. In DNA form, the CDR3 reads TGTGCCAGCAGTGATCCACAGGGCCCCGAAGGGTCCTACGAGCAGTACTTC. This encodes CASSDPQGPEGSYEQYF. The chain links TRBV12-3 or TRBV12-4 to TRBJ2-7, with D possibly TRBD1 on 6 matching bases. The CDR3 totals 17 residues. Deletions cut 5 bases from V and 1 base from J, with 21 bases between.

This clonotype has a handful of counts. V gene TRBV10-1 combines with J gene TRBJ2-5; 13 bases align to TRBD2. Germline lookup yields CDR1 WNHNN and CDR2 SYGVQD (reference sequence). The V segment lost 0 bases and the J segment 0 bases; nucleotides outside the gene matches: 7. The CDR3 is 19 amino acids. The CDR3 DNA reads as TGCGCCAGCAGTGAGTCTAGACTAGCGGGGGGCCGTGACCAAGAGACCCAGTACTTC. Amino acid sequence: CASSESRLAGGRDQETQYF.

The chain carries TRBV24-1 and TRBJ2-3; TRBD2 might be the D (5 bases). Trimming stripped 2 bases from V and 7 bases from J, with 15 bases between. Germline assignment: CDR1 KGHDR and CDR2 SFDVKD. The CDR3 has 15 residues. CDR3 in amino acids: CATSDSGKTSHTQYF. CDR3 DNA: TGTGCCACCAGTGATTCGGGGAAAACCTCTCATACGCAGTATTTT.

The sample holds many counts of this clonotype. This sequence joins TRBV5-1 and TRBJ2-3; 8 bases are a match to TRBD1. Unmatched junction bases numbered 9, after V lost 4 bases and J lost 2 bases. This CDR3 comprises 16 residues. Germline lookup yields CDR1 SGHRS and CDR2 YFSETQ. The CDR3 DNA sequence: TGCGCCAGCAGCCCCCGGGGGACAGGAGACACAGATACGCAGTATTTT. Translating gives CASSPRGTGDTDTQYF.

There are a few counts of this clonotype. The chain carries TRBV25-1 and TRBJ2-1; the D is unclear. This CDR3 region has 12 residues. Germline assignment: CDR1 MGHDK and CDR2 SYGVNS. V shed 1 base and J shed 4 bases, with 2 bases lying between them. This CDR3 reads CASSEWYNEQFF. DNA for the CDR3: TGTGCCAGCAGTGAATGGTACAATGAGCAGTTCTTC. Variable domain in full (rest from reference TRBV25-1 and TRBJ2-1): EADIYQTPRYLVIGTGKKITLECSQTMGHDKMYWYQQDPGMELHLIHYSYGVNSTEKGDLSSESTVSRIRTEHFPLTLESARPSHTSQYLCASSEWYNEQFFGPGTRLTVL.

This clonotype appeared a few times. The chain joins TRBV24-1 to TRBJ2-2, with 9 bases aligning to TRBD1. The V and J ends lost 4 bases and 1 base, in that order; junction bases with no gene match: 3. The CDR3 length is 16 residues. CDR1 and CDR2 (germline): KGHDR, SFDVKD. This CDR3 reads CATSDTDRGNTGELFF. For the CDR3, the DNA is TGTGCCACCAGTGACACGGACAGGGGGAACACCGGGGAGCTGTTTTTT.

The V and J genes are TRBV3-1 and TRBJ1-2, with a tentative D call TRBD1 (5 bases). This CDR3 has 14 residues. Germline CDR1 and CDR2: LGHDT and YNNKEL (reference sequence). With 0 bases removed from V and 3 bases from J, the gap between germline ends came to 8 bases. The CDR3 sequence: CASSQDRAYYGYTF. The CDR3 bases are TGTGCCAGCAGCCAAGACAGGGCCTACTATGGCTACACCTTC.

This chain connects TRBV29-1 to TRBJ1-4; TRBD1 is a possible D gene (6 bases). V was cut by 5 bases and J by 3 bases, with 13 bases left in between. This CDR3 has 14 amino acids. Germline CDR1 is SQVTM and CDR2 is ANQGSEA. The CDR3 DNA sequence: TGCAGCGTTCGGGAAGGGGGGTCTAATGAAAAACTGTTTTTT. Translation gives CSVREGGSNEKLFF. Complete variable domain (other parts from reference TRBV29-1 and TRBJ1-4): SAVISQKPSRDICQRGTSLTIQCQVDSQVTMMFWYRQQPGQSLTLIATANQGSEATYESGFVIDKFPISRPNLTFSTLTVSNMSPEDSSIYLCSVREGGSNEKLFFGSGTQLSVL.

This clonotype has just a few counts. At one of its ends the junction is not consistent with the germline gene, which may arise from a read error. The J gene is TRBJ2-3, the V gene TRBV7-7; TRBD1 agrees at 8 bases. This CDR3 has 13 amino acids. The V gene's germline CDR1 is SSHAT and CDR2 FNYEAQ (reference sequence). The CDR3 DNA reads TGTGCTAGCAGCATCCGGACAGGGGATACGCAGTATTTT. Residues: CASSIRTGDTQYF.

The rearrangement joins TRBV11-2 to TRBJ2-6; no firm D call. The CDR3 covers 15 residues. Trimming took 5 bases from V and 0 from J, leaving 8 bases between them. The germline CDR1 and CDR2 sequences are SGHAT and FQNNGV. As DNA, the CDR3 is TGTGCCAGCAGCCGACGTGGCTCTGGGGCCAACGTCCTGACTTTC. As protein: CASSRRGSGANVLTF.

V usage is TRBV20-1 and J usage is TRBJ1-5; 8 bases match TRBD1. Germline V gives CDR1 DFQATT, CDR2 SNEGSKA (reference sequence). CDR3 length: 15 residues. Trimming at V came to 2 bases and at J to 2 bases, leaving 5 bases not matched to a gene. CDR3 nucleotide sequence: TGCAGTGCTAGACCGACAGGGGTAGGCAATCAGCCCCAGCATTTT. It codes for CSARPTGVGNQPQHF.

The chain joins TRBV7-8 to TRBJ1-1; a weak D match, TRBD1 (5 bases). V lost 5 bases to trimming and J lost 5 bases, with 18 bases between them. The CDR3 is 15 residues long. Germline assignment: CDR1 SGHVS and CDR2 FQNEAQ. As DNA, the CDR3 is TGTGCCAGCAGCCCAGTGCGCGGGGGTTGGACTGAAGCTTTCTTT. Protein sequence: CASSPVRGGWTEAFF.

The chain joins TRBV4-3 to TRBJ2-2; TRBD2 matches at 9 bases. CDR3 length: 19 residues. In germline, CDR1 is LGHNA, CDR2 YSLEER. V was clipped by 3 bases and J by 2 bases; unmatched bases: 13. CDR3 protein: CASSHPHSGSFSNTGELFF. As DNA, the CDR3 is TGCGCCAGCAGCCACCCCCATAGCGGGAGTTTTTCCAACACCGGGGAGCTGTTTTTT.

V and J are TRBV11-2 and TRBJ1-2; 8 bases map to TRBD1. The ends lost 6 bases at V and 4 bases at J; junction bases unmatched: 7. This CDR3 has 14 residues. Germline CDR1 is SGHAT and CDR2 is FQNNGV. CDR3 bases: TGTGCCAGCAGACAACAGGGGGGAGGCTATGGCTACACCTTC. This codes for CASRQQGGGYGYTF.

This clonotype was recorded many times. The chain couples TRBV20-1 to TRBJ1-1; D is ambiguous. The ends were cut back, 3 bases at V and 10 bases at J, with 15 bases in the middle. The CDR3 has 12 residues. Germline V gene lookup returns CDR1 DFQATT and CDR2 SNEGSKA (reference sequence). The DNA for the CDR3 is TGCAGTGCTAGCCGTGATCCCCCACGAGCTTTCTTT. It codes for CSASRDPPRAFF.

The CDR3 coding sequence is TGTGCCAGCAGCCAAGCCCCTCGTAGCGGGGGACCGTACGAGCAGTACTTC. Amino acids: CASSQAPRSGGPYEQYF. The V call is TRBV3-1, the J call TRBJ2-7; the match to TRBD2 covers 9 bases. Germline assignment: CDR1 LGHDT and CDR2 YNNKEL (reference sequence). This CDR3 is 17 amino acids long. Losses at the gene ends were 1 base for V and 4 bases for J; bases not matched to a gene: 11.

The chain links TRBV27 to TRBJ2-3; D is unclear. The V end was cut by 2 bases, the J end by 1 base, with 7 bases between. The CDR3 length is 14 residues. Looked up from germline, CDR1 is MNHEY and CDR2 is SMNVEV (reference sequence). The CDR3 spells CASSLEAGTDTQYF. CDR3 coding DNA: TGTGCCAGCAGTTTAGAGGCGGGCACAGATACGCAGTATTTT.

This clonotype was detected only once. This sequence joins TRBV5-1 and TRBJ1-2; tentatively, D is TRBD1 (5 bases). CDR1 and CDR2 from the germline V gene are SGHRS and YFSETQ. Trimming pared 2 bases from V and 0 bases from J, leaving 8 bases between. There are 14 residues in the CDR3. CDR3 amino acids: CASSLTGANYGYTF. The CDR3 nucleotides read TGCGCCAGCAGCTTAACAGGAGCTAACTATGGCTACACCTTC.

The V and J genes are TRBV21-1 and TRBJ2-3; whether TRBD2, the table's D call, matches the DNA was not checked. TRBV21-1 is described as a pseudogene. The CDR3 is 12 amino acids. DNA for the CDR3: TGTGCCAGCAGCTGTGCGGGGGATACGCAGTATTTT. This codes for CASSCAGDTQYF.

V gene TRBV7-8 combines with J gene TRBJ2-7, with D possibly called TRBD1 or TRBD2 (7 bases each). In germline, CDR1 is SGHVS, CDR2 FQNEAQ. This CDR3 contains 16 residues. The V end lost 5 bases, the J end lost 0 bases, and 17 bases lay between the germline ends. Here the CDR3 reads CASSPQGGVSSYEQYF. DNA of the CDR3: TGTGCCAGCAGCCCGCAGGGGGGGGTCTCCTCCTACGAGCAGTACTTC.